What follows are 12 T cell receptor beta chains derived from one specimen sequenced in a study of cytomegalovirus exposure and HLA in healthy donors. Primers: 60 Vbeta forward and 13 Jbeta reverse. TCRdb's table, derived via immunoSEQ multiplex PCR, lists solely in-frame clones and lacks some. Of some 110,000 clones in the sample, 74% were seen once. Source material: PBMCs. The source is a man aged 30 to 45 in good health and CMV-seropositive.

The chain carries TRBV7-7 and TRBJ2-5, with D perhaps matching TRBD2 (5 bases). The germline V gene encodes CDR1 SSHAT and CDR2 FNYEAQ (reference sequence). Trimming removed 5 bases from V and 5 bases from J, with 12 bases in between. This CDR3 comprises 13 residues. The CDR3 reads CASSPRERETQYF. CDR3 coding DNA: TGTGCCAGCAGCCCCCGCGAGCGGGAGACCCAGTACTTC.

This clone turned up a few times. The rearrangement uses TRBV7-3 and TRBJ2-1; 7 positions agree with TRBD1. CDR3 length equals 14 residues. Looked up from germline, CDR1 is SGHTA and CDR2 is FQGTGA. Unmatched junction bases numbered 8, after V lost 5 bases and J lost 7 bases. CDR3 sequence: CASSAQTGSNEQFF. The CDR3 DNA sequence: TGTGCCAGCAGCGCCCAGACAGGGAGTAATGAGCAGTTCTTC.

Written as DNA, the CDR3 is TGTGCCAGCAGTTACTCATCCGGGTTCGAGCAGTACTTC. The encoded protein is CASSYSSGFEQYF. The rearrangement links TRBV6-5 to TRBJ2-7; no clear D. Trimming took off 0 bases at V and 6 bases at J, with 9 bases between the two ends. CDR3 length: 13 residues. Per germline, CDR1 MNHEY and CDR2 SVGAGI.

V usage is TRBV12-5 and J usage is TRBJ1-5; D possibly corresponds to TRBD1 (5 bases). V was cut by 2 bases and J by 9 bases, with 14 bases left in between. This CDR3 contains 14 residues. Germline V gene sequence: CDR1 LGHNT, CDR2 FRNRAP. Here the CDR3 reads CASGLSPWGGPQHF. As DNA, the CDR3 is TGTGCTAGTGGTTTGTCTCCTTGGGGGGGGCCCCAGCATTTT.

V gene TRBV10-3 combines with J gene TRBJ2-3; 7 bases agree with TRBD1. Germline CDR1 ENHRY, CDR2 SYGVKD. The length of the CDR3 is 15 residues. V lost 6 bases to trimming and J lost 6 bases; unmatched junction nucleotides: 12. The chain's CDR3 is CAIRTAGGPSDTQYF. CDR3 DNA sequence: TGTGCCATCAGGACCGCAGGGGGTCCTTCCGATACGCAGTATTTT.

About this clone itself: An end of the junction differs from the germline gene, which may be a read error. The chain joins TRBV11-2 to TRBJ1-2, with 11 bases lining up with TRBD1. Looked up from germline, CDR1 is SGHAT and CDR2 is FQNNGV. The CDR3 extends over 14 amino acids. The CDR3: CASRLDRGLHTPYF. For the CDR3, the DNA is TGTGCCAGCAGGTTGGACAGGGGGCTACATACCCCCTACTTC. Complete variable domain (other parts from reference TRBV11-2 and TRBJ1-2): EAGVAQSPRYKIIEKRQSVAFWCNPISGHATLYWYQQILGQGPKLLIQFQNNGVVDDSQLPKDRFSAERLKGVDSTLKIQPAKLEDSAVYLCASRLDRGLHTPYFGSGTRLTVV.

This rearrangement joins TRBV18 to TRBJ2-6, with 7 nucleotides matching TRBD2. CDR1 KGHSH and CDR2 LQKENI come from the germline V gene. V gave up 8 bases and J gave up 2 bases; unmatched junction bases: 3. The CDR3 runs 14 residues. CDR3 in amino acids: CASTTSAGANVLTF. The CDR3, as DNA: TGTGCCAGCACTACTAGCGCTGGGGCCAACGTCCTGACTTTC.

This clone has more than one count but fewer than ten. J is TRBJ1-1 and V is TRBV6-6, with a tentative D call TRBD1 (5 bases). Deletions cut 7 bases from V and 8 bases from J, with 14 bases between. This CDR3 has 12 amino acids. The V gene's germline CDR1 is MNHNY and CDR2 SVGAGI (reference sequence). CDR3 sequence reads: CASNIGNREAFF. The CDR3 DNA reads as TGTGCCAGCAATATAGGGAACAGGGAAGCTTTCTTT.

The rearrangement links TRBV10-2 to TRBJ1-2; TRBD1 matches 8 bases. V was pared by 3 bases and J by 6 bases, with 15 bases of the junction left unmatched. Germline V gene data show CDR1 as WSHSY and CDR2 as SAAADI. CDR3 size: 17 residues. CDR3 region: CASSESSWTGNLHGYTF. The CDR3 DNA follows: TGCGCCAGCAGTGAAAGCAGTTGGACAGGGAATCTCCATGGCTACACCTTC.

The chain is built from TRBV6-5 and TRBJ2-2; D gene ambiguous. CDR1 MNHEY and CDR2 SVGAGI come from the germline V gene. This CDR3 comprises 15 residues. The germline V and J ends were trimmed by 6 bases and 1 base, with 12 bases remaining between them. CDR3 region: CASSPADENTGELFF. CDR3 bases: TGTGCCAGCAGCCCGGCGGATGAGAACACCGGGGAGCTGTTTTTT.

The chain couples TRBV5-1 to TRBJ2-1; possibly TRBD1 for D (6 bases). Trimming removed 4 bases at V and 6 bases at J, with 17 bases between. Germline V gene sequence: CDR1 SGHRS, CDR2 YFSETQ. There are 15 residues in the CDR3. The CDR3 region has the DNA TGCGCCAGCAGCACACAGGGTCCCGCTTTCAATGAGCAGTTCTTC. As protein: CASSTQGPAFNEQFF.

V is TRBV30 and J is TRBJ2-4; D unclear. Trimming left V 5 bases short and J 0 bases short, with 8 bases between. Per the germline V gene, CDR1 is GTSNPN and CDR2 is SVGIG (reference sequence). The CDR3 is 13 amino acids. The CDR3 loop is CAWETVAKNIQYF. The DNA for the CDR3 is TGTGCCTGGGAGACTGTAGCCAAAAACATTCAGTACTTC.